The next 8 T cell receptor beta chains were all read from a single sample in a study of blood T cell repertoires in COVID-19. Sequencing used immunoSEQ multiplex PCR; TCRdb keeps in-frame clones, though not all of them. The repertoire includes 80,000 or so clones, 80% of them detected once, and around 4.8% sits in the top ten. The sample comprised peripheral blood. These receptors were taken from a woman in her 70s with acute or convalescent COVID-19.

This chain links TRBV4-1 with TRBJ2-1, with 12 nucleotides matching TRBD2. The V segment lost 3 bases and the J segment 10 bases; nucleotides outside the gene matches: 7. The CDR3 covers 15 residues. Germline CDR1 reads MGHRA; CDR2 reads YSYEKL. CDR3: CASSHLAGGPGEQFF. Here the CDR3 DNA reads TGCGCCAGCAGCCACCTAGCGGGGGGGCCGGGGGAGCAGTTCTTC.

This chain links TRBV6-5 with TRBJ1-5, with D perhaps TRBD1 (5 bases). The CDR3 runs to 15 residues. V was pared by 4 bases and J by 0 bases, with 10 bases between. Germline V gives CDR1 MNHEY, CDR2 SVGAGI. The CDR3 DNA follows: TGTGCCAGCAGTTTCCAGGGATATAGCAATCAGCCCCAGCATTTT. Residues: CASSFQGYSNQPQHF.

This chain connects TRBV4-1 to TRBJ2-7; TRBD1 agrees at 9 bases. Germline CDR1 reads MGHRA; CDR2 reads YSYEKL. The CDR3 contains 13 residues. For the CDR3, the DNA is TGCGTCATTATACCGGGACAGGGATCTTTGCAGTACTTC. Translation: CVIIPGQGSLQYF.

This rearrangement joins TRBV24-1 to TRBJ2-3, with D tentatively TRBD1 (6 bases). Trimming removed 1 base from V and 3 bases from J, with 10 bases in between. Germline V lookup: CDR1 KGHDR, CDR2 SFDVKD. The CDR3 length is 15 residues. The CDR3 DNA is TGTGCCACCAGTGATTTTACAGGGCGAACAGATACGCAGTATTTT. Its translation: CATSDFTGRTDTQYF.

J is TRBJ1-3 and V is TRBV7-2, with D perhaps matching TRBD1 (6 bases). This CDR3 comprises 16 residues. V lost 5 bases, J lost 3 bases, and 17 bases lay in between. Germline lookup yields CDR1 SGHTA and CDR2 FQGNSA. The CDR3, as DNA: TGTGCCAGCAGCCCAGTACTAACAGGGAGTGGAAACACCATATATTTT. Protein sequence: CASSPVLTGSGNTIYF. The full variable domain, in which reference TRBV7-2 and TRBJ1-3 provide the parts outside the CDR3, is GAGVSQSPSNKVTEKGKDVELRCDPISGHTALYWYRQSLGQGLEFLIYFQGNSAPDKSGLPSDRFSAERTGGSVSTLTIQRTQQEDSAVYLCASSPVLTGSGNTIYFGEGSWLTVV.

This clone was recorded a few times. The chain couples TRBV12-3 or TRBV12-4 to TRBJ1-2; D gene ambiguous. V dropped 1 base and J dropped 8 bases, with 11 bases sitting between them. The CDR3 has 13 residues. The CDR3 here is CASSLDRIYGYTF. CDR3 in DNA: TGTGCCAGCAGTTTAGACCGAATCTACGGCTACACCTTC.

The chain joins TRBV18 to TRBJ1-1; 8 bases map to TRBD1. CDR3 length equals 18 residues. Trimming cost V 3 bases and J 2 bases; bases outside gene matches: 14. CDR1 KGHSH and CDR2 LQKENI come from the germline V gene. CDR3 DNA sequence: TGTGCCAGCTCACCGTATACGGGACAGGTAATTCGAAACACTGAAGCTTTCTTT. It is translated as CASSPYTGQVIRNTEAFF.

This rearrangement joins TRBV9 to TRBJ1-4; possible D gene TRBD1, 5 bases. Looked up from germline, CDR1 is SGDLS and CDR2 is YYNGEE. The germline V and J ends were trimmed by 0 bases and 8 bases, with 14 bases remaining between them. This CDR3 has 15 residues. The DNA of the CDR3 is TGTGCCAGCAGCGTAGCTGCAGGGCGGGGGGAAAAACTGTTTTTT. Translated, it gives CASSVAAGRGEKLFF.